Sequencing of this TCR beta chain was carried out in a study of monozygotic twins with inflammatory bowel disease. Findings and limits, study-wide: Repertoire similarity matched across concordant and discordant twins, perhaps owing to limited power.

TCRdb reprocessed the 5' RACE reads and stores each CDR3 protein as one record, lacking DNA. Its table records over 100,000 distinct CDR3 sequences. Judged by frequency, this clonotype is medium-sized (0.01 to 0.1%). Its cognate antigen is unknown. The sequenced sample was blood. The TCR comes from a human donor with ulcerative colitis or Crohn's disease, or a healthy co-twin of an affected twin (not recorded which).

This chain's CDR3 is CATSRDTLAGGQSDTQYF. The chain carries TRBV15 and TRBJ2-3; the TRBD2 assignment by TCRdb is unverifiable without DNA. This CDR3 is built from 18 residues. Germline V gene lookup returns CDR1 LNHNV and CDR2 YYDKDF (reference sequence).